This TCR beta chain was identified in a study of sequential checkpoint blockade in melanoma. Overall study context: Randomization was 1:1 between first-line nivolumab→ipilimumab and ipilimumab→nivolumab. Each arm's sequence ended with maintenance nivolumab.

Measured with immunoSEQ multiplex PCR; TCRdb has only the in-frame clones, and not every one. The sample carries roughly 34,000 clones, roughly 90% recorded once. Documented treatment: randomized to nivolumab then ipilimumab (arm A) or the reverse (arm B). DNA-damaging chemotherapy had not been given to any patient beforehand. Live CD3+CD8+ CD19− CD56− cells were sorted from PBMCs. V gave up 0 bases and J gave up 11 bases, with 17 bases separating them. This CDR3 has 14 amino acids. Germline V gene data show CDR1 as SGHRS and CDR2 as YFSETQ. The genes are TRBV5-1 and TRBJ2-5; the D gene is possibly TRBD1 (6 bases). The sequence was collected from a human donor with melanoma. The specimen comprised CD8+ T cells sorted from blood (inferred from file names), sampled from a patient given nivolumab and ipilimumab in sequence. The CDR3 region is CASSLEVRGPEQYF. Here the CDR3 DNA reads TGCGCCAGCAGCTTGGAGGTCAGGGGCCCAGAGCAGTACTTC.